The T cell receptor beta chain under discussion was sequenced for a study of T cells after yellow fever vaccination. This clonotype was counted many times. The CDR3 is made up of 15 amino acids. After removal of 4 bases from V and 4 bases from J, the junction contained 5 bases not matched to a gene. CDR1 and CDR2 from the germline V gene are SGHTA and FQGNSA. TCRdb redid the calling of the 5' RACE reads with MiXCR, one entry per CDR3 protein. The profile shows about 320,000 distinct CDR3 sequences, approximately 4.3% of them singletons. This chain joins TRBV7-2 and TRBJ2-1; 9 positions agree with TRBD2. The sequence came from a man in his late teens or twenties who received the YFV17D yellow fever vaccine. Sequenced material: PBMCs, taken 15 days after the yellow fever booster vaccination. The CDR3 here is CASSSELAGYNEQFF. The CDR3, as DNA: TGTGCCAGCAGCTCCGAGCTAGCGGGGTACAATGAGCAGTTCTTC.